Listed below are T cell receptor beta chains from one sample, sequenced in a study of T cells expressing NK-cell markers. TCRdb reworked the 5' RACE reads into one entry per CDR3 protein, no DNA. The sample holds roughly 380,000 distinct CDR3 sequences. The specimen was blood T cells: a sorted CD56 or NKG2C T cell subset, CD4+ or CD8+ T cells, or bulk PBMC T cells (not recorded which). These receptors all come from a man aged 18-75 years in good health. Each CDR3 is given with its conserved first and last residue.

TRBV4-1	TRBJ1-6	CASSQEATATYNSPLHF
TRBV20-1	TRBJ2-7	CSARDSGQRYYEQYF
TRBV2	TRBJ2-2	CASLARGNLGELFF
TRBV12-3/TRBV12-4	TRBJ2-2	CASIHKGHTDGELFF
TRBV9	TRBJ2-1	CASSGLAGVAGEQFF
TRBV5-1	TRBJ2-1	CASSLAHGTSGYNEQFF
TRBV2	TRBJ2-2	CASTISGPNTGELFF
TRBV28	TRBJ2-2	CASSLSLLNTGELFF
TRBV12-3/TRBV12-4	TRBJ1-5	CASSQRVGPQHF
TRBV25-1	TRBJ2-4	CASTGTGRGVKNIQYF
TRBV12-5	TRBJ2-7	CASGPPHRVYEQYF
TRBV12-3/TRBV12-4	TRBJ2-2	CASSFSGGRTGELFF
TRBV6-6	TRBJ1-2	CASSARGDGYTF
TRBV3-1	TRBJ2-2	CASSHPGTSNTGELFF
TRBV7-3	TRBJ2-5	CASSFSPPGTQYF
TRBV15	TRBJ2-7	CATSRGLDQADEYF
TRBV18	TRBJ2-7	CASSPPSGGGGYEQYF